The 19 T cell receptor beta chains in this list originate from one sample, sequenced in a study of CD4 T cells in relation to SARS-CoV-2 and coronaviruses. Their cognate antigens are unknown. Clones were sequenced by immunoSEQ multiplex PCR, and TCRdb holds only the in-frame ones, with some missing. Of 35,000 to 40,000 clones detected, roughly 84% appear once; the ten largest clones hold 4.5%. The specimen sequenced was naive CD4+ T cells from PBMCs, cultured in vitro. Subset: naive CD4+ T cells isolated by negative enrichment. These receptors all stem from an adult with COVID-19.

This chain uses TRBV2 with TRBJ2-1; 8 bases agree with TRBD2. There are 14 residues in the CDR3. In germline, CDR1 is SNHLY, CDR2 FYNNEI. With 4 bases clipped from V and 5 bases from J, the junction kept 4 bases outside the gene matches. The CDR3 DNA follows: TGTGCCAGCAGTGTGGGTAGCGGGGACAATGAGCAGTTCTTC. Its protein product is CASSVGSGDNEQFF.

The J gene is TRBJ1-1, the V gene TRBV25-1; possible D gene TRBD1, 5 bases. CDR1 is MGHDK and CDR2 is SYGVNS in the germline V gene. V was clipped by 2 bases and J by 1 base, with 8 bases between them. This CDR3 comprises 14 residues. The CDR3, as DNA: TGTGCCAGCAGTGAAAGGGGTAGGAACACTGAAGCTTTCTTT. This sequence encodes CASSERGRNTEAFF.

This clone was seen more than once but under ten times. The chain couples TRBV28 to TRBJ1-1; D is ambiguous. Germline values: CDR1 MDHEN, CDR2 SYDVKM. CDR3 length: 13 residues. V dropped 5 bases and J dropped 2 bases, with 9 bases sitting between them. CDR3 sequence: CASSPAANTEAFF. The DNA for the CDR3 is TGTGCCAGCAGTCCGGCAGCTAACACTGAAGCTTTCTTT.

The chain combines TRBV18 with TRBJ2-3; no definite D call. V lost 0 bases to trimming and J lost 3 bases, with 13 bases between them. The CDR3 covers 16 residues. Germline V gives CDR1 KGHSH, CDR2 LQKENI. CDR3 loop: CASSPPGVVGTDTQYF. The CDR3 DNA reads TGTGCCAGCTCACCACCGGGCGTAGTGGGGACAGATACGCAGTATTTT.

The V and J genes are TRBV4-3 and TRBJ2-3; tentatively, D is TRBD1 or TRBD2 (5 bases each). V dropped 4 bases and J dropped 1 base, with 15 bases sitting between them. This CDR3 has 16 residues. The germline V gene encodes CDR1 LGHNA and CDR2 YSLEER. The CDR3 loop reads CASSLQWDRGTDTQYF. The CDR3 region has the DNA TGCGCCAGCAGCCTACAGTGGGACCGGGGCACAGATACGCAGTATTTT.

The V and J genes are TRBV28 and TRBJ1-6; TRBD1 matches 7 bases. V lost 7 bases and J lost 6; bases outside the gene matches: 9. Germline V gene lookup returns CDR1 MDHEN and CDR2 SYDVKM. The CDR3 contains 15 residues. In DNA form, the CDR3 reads TGTGCCAGCACAGGGAGGACAGGACTTAATTCACCCCTCCACTTT. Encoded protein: CASTGRTGLNSPLHF.

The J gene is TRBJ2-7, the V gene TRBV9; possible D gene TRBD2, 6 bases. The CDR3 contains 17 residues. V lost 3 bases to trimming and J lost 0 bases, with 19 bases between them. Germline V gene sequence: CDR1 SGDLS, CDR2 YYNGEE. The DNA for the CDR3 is TGTGCCAGCAGCGCGAGAGACCGGGACTTGAGCTCCTACGAGCAGTACTTC. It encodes CASSARDRDLSSYEQYF. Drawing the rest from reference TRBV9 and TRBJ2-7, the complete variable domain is DSGVTQTPKHLITATGQRVTLRCSPRSGDLSVYWYQQSLDQGLQFLIQYYNGEERAKGNILERFSAQQFPDLHSELNLSSLELGDSALYFCASSARDRDLSSYEQYFGPGTRLTVT.

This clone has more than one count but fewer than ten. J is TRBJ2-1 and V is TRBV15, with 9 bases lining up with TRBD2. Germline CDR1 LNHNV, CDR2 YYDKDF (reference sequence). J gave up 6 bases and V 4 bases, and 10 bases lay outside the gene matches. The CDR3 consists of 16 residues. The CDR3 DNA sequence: TGTGCCACCAGCAAGGTAGCGGGAGTATCTAGCAATGAGCAGTTCTTC. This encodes CATSKVAGVSSNEQFF.

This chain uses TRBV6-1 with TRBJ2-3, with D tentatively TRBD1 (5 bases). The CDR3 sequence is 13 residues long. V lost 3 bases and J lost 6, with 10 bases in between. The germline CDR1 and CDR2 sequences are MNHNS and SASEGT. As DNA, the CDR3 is TGTGCCAGCAGTGAGGCTGGGGCGGATACGCAGTATTTT. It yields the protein CASSEAGADTQYF.

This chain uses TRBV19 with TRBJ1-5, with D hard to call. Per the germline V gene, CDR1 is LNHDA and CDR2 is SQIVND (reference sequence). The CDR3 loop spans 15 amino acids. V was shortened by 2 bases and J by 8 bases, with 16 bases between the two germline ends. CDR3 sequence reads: CASSISGRSSEPQHF. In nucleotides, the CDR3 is TGTGCCAGTAGTATAAGTGGCAGGTCCTCGGAGCCCCAGCATTTT. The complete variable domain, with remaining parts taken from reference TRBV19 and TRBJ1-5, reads DGGITQSPKYLFRKEGQNVTLSCEQNLNHDAMYWYRQDPGQGLRLIYYSQIVNDFQKGDIAEGYSVSREKKESFPLTVTSAQKNPTAFYLCASSISGRSSEPQHFGDGTRLSIL.

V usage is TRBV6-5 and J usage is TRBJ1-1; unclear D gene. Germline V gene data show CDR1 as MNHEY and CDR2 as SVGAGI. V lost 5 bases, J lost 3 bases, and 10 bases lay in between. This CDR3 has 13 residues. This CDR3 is CASSSIRDTEAFF. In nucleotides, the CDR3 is TGTGCCAGCAGTAGTATCCGGGACACTGAAGCTTTCTTT.

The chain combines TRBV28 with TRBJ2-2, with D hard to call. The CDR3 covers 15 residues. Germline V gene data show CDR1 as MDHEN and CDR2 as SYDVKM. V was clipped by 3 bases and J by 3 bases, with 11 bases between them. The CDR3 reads CASSFSDKDTGELFF. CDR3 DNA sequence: TGTGCCAGCAGTTTTTCCGATAAGGACACCGGGGAGCTGTTTTTT.

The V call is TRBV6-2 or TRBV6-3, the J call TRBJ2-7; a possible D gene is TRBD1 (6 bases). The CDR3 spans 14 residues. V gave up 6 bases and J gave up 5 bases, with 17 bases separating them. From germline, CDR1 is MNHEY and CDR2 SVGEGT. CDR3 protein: CASSQENRADEQYF. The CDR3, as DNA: TGTGCCAGCAGCCAGGAAAACAGGGCGGACGAGCAGTACTTC.

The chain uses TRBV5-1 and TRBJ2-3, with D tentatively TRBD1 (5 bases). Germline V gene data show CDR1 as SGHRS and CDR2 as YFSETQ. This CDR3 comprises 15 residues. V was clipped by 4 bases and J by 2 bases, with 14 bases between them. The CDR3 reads CASSPGMTDTDTQYF. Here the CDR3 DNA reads TGCGCCAGCAGCCCAGGGATGACTGACACAGATACGCAGTATTTT.

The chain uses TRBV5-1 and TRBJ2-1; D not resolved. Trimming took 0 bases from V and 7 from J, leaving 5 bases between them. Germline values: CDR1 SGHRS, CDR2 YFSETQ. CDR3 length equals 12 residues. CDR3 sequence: CASSLDRNEQFF. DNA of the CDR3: TGCGCCAGCAGCTTGGATAGGAATGAGCAGTTCTTC.

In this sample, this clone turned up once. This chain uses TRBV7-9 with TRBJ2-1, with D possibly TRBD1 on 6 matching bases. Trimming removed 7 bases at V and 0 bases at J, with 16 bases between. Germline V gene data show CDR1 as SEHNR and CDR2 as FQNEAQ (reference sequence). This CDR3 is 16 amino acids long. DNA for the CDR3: TGTGCCAGCAACGGTCCAGGACAGCCCTCCTACAATGAGCAGTTCTTC. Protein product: CASNGPGQPSYNEQFF.

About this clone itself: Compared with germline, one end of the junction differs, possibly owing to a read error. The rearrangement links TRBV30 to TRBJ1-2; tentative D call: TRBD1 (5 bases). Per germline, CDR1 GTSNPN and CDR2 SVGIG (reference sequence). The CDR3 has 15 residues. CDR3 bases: TGTGCCTGCAGTGGGACGGTGACTTTCCACTATGGCTACACCTTC. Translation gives CACSGTVTFHYGYTF.

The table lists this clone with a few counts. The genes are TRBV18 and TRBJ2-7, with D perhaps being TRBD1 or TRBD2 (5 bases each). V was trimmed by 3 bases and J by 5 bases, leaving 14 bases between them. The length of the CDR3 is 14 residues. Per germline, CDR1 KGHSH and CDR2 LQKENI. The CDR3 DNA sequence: TGTGCCAGCTCACCCTGGGGACGCCCACACGAGCAGTACTTC. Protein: CASSPWGRPHEQYF. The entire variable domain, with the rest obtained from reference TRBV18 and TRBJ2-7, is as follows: NAGVMQNPRHLVRRRGQEARLRCSPMKGHSHVYWYRQLPEEGLKFMVYLQKENIIDESGMPKERFSAEFPKEGPSILRIQQVVRGDSAAYFCASSPWGRPHEQYFGPGTRLTVT.

As DNA, the CDR3 is TGTGCCAGCAGGCGAGAGGCGGGACCATTTGAAGGGAATGAGCAGTTCTTC. Translation gives CASRREAGPFEGNEQFF. V gene TRBV6-6 combines with J gene TRBJ2-1, with a weak D call TRBD2 (6 bases). The V gene's germline CDR1 is MNHNY and CDR2 SVGAGI (reference sequence). V lost 6 bases to trimming and J lost 7 bases, with 25 bases between them. The CDR3 covers 17 residues.